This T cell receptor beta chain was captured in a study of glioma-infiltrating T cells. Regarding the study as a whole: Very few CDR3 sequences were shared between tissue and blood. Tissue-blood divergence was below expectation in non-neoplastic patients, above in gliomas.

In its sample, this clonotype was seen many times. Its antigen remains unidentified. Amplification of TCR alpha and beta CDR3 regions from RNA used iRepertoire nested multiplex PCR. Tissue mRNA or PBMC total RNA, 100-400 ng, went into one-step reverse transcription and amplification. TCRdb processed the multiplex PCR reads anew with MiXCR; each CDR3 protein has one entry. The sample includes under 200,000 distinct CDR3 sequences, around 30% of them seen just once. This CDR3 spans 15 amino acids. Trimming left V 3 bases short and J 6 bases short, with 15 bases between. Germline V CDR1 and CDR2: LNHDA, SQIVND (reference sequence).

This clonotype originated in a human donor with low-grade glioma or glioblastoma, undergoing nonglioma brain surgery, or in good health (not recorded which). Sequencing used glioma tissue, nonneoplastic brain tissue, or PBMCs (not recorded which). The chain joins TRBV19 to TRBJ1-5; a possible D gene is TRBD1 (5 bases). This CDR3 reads CASSIGTRDRQPQHF. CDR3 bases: TGTGCCAGTAGTATTGGCACCAGGGACCGTCAGCCCCAGCATTTT.